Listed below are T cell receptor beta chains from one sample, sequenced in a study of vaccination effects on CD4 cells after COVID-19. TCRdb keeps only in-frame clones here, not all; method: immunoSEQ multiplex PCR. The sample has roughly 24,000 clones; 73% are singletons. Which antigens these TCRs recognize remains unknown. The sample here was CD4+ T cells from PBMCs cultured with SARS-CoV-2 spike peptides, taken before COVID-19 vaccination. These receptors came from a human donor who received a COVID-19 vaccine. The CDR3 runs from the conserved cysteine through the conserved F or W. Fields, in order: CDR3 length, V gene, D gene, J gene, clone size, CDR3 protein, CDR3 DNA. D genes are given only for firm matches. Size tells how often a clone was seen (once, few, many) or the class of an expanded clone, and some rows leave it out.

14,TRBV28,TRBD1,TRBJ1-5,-,CASSGGQGNQPQHF,TGTGCCAGCAGTGGGGGACAGGGAAATCAGCCCCAGCATTTT
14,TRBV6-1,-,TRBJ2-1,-,CASSEAEDGIKQFF,TGTGCCAGCAGTGAAGCGGAGGACGGAATTAAACAGTTCTTC
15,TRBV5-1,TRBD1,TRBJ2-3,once,CASSRGQGVGDTQYF,TGCGCCAGCAGCCGGGGACAGGGGGTAGGAGATACGCAGTATTTT
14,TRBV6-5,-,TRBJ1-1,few,CASSLSGGRAEAFF,TGTGCCAGCAGCCTTTCGGGGGGGCGCGCTGAAGCTTTCTTT
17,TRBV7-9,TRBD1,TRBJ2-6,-,CASRTTGADSGANVLTF,TGTGCCAGCCGTACGACAGGGGCCGACTCTGGGGCCAACGTCCTGACTTTC
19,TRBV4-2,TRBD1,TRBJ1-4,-,CASSQDLGTGVPFAEKLFF,TGTGCCAGCAGCCAAGATCTCGGGACAGGGGTTCCCTTTGCCGAAAAACTGTTTTTT
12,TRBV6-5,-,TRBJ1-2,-,CASRPTRDGYTF,TGTGCCAGCAGGCCGACCAGGGATGGCTACACCTTC
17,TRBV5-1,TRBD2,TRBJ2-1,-,CASSLLGSGRAGNEQFF,TGCGCCAGCAGCTTGTTGGGCAGCGGGAGGGCCGGAAATGAGCAGTTCTTC
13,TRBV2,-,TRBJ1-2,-,CASTSRVEDGYTF,TGTGCCAGCACCTCACGGGTGGAGGATGGCTACACCTTC
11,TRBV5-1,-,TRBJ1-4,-,CASSTEGKLFF,TGCGCCAGCAGTACCGAAGGGAAACTGTTTTTT
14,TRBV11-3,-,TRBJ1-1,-,CASSLNQGGTEAFF,TGTGCCAGCAGCTTAAATCAGGGAGGAACTGAAGCTTTCTTT
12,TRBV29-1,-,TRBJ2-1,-,CSVEELGKKQFF,TGCAGCGTTGAAGAACTAGGTAAAAAGCAGTTCTTC
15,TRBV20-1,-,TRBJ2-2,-,CSASPEGGATGELFF,TGCAGTGCTAGTCCGGAGGGGGGGGCGACCGGGGAGCTGTTTTTT
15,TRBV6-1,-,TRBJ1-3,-,CASSEAHRSGNTIYF,TGTGCCAGCAGTGAAGCACATCGAAGCGGAAACACCATATATTTT
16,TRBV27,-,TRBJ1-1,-,CASSLSNPGRYTEAFF,TGTGCCAGCAGTTTATCGAATCCAGGACGGTACACTGAAGCTTTCTTT
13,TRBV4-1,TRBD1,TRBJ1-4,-,CASRRQGDEKLFF,TGCGCCAGCAGAAGACAGGGGGACGAAAAACTGTTTTTT
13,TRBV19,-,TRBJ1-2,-,CASSNGREWGYTF,TGTGCCAGTAGTAATGGAAGGGAATGGGGCTACACCTTC
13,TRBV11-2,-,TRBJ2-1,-,CASSPQTGNEQFF,TGTGCCAGCAGCCCGCAGACGGGGAATGAGCAGTTCTTC
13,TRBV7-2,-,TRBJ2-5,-,CASSLGEVETQYF,TGTGCCAGCAGCTTAGGAGAGGTGGAGACCCAGTACTTC
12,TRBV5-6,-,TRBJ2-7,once,CASSSGVREQYF,TGTGCCAGCAGTTCAGGGGTGAGGGAGCAGTACTTC
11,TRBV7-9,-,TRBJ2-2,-,CASSRYGELFF,TGTGCCAGCAGCCGTTACGGGGAGCTGTTTTTT
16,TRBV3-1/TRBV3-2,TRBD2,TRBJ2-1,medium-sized,CASSHRAGDLYNEQFF,TGTGCCAGCAGCCATCGAGCGGGAGATCTCTACAATGAGCAGTTCTTC
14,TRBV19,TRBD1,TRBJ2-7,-,CASSRDRDAYEQYF,TGTGCCAGTAGTCGGGACAGGGACGCCTACGAGCAGTACTTC
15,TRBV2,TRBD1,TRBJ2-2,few,CASGTTTGSTGELFF,TGTGCCAGCGGTACCACGACAGGGTCGACCGGGGAGCTGTTTTTT
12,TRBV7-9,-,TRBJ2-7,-,CASRNRDYEQYF,TGTGCCAGCAGAAACAGGGACTACGAGCAGTACTTC